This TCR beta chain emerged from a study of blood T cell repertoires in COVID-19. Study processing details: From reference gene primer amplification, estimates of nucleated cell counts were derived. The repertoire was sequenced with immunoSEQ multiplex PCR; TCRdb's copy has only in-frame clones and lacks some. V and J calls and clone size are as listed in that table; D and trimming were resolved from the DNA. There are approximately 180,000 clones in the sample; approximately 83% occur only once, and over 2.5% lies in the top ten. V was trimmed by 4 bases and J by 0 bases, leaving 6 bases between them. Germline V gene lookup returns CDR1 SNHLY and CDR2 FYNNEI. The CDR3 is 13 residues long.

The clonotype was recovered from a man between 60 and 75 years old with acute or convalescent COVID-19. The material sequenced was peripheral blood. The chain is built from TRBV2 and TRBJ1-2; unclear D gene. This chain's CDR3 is CASSAGTNYGYTF. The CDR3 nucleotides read TGTGCCAGCAGTGCCGGTACTAACTATGGCTACACCTTC.